Listed below are T cell receptor beta chains from one sample, sequenced in a study of identifying expanded T cells in peripheral blood. Only in-frame clones appear in the TCRdb table, and some are missing; sequencing was by immunoSEQ multiplex PCR. The data show some 91,000 clones, with 88% seen just once and about 4% held by the top ten. Material for sequencing was blood. All receptors come from a person between 18 and 75 years old in good health. CDR3s include the opening cysteine and the closing phenylalanine or tryptophan. The D gene is left open where the match is weak. Clone size, where shown, is once, few, many, or a class for clones that have expanded.

>-|TRBV28|TRBJ1-3|-
CASSSTGSGNTIYF
TGTGCCAGCAGTTCTACAGGGTCCGGAAACACCATATATTTT
>-|TRBV6-5|TRBJ2-7|TRBD2
CASSYGLAGAYEQYF
TGTGCCAGCAGTTACGGACTAGCGGGAGCCTACGAGCAGTACTTC
>-|TRBV30|TRBJ2-5|-
CAWSVMREYQETQYF
TGTGCCTGGAGTGTGATGCGAGAGTACCAAGAGACCCAGTACTTC
>-|TRBV6-5|TRBJ2-5|-
CASSSGQYQYF
TGTGCCAGCAGTTCCGGACAGTACCAGTACTTC
>-|TRBV5-1|TRBJ1-2|-
CASSSPISDRRHYGYTF
TGCGCCAGCAGCAGCCCAATTTCAGACAGGCGACACTATGGCTACACCTTC
>-|TRBV5-1|TRBJ2-1|-
CASKGSGAYNEQFF
TGCGCCAGCAAGGGTAGCGGAGCCTACAATGAGCAGTTCTTC
>once|TRBV29-1|TRBJ1-2|-
CSVARDRTNYGYTF
TGCAGCGTGGCCCGAGACAGAACCAACTATGGCTACACCTTC
>-|TRBV6-5|TRBJ1-1|-
CASSYPGTSEAFF
TGTGCCAGCAGTTACCCCGGGACGTCTGAAGCTTTCTTT
>-|TRBV7-3|TRBJ2-1|-
CASSPIGGSSYNEQFF
TGTGCCAGCAGCCCCATTGGGGGGTCGTCCTACAATGAGCAGTTCTTC
>-|TRBV28|TRBJ2-1|TRBD1
CASSLRPDRAYNEQFF
TGTGCCAGCAGTCTGCGCCCTGACAGGGCCTACAATGAGCAGTTCTTC
>-|TRBV28|TRBJ1-1|-
CASMGFVGGAEAFF
TGTGCCAGCATGGGCTTTGTGGGGGGCGCAGAAGCTTTCTTT
>-|TRBV5-4|TRBJ2-1|-
CASSLDRSSYNEQFF
TGTGCCAGCAGCTTGGACAGGAGCTCCTACAATGAGCAGTTCTTC
>-|TRBV6-1|TRBJ2-7|TRBD2
CASSASSGGPYEQYF
TGTGCCAGCAGTGCCAGTAGCGGGGGGCCTTACGAGCAGTACTTC
>-|TRBV10-3|TRBJ2-7|-
CAIRTASYEQYF
TGTGCCATACGGACAGCCTCCTACGAGCAGTACTTC
>-|TRBV27|TRBJ2-1|TRBD2
CASSSRTSRPNEQFF
TGTGCCAGCAGTTCGAGGACTAGTAGACCAAATGAGCAGTTCTTC
>-|TRBV15|TRBJ2-3|TRBD1
CATTPNPGQGSYTQYF
TGTGCCACCACCCCAAACCCCGGACAGGGCTCCTATACGCAGTATTTT